This T cell receptor beta chain was found in a study of siplizumab effects on memory and regulatory T cells. Assayed TCR templates numbered 80,000 to 100,000 for each sample. Profiling relied on immunoSEQ multiplex PCR, and the TCRdb table lists in-frame clones only, not all of them. The sample shows under 110,000 clones, about nine tenths of them seen only once. With V trimmed by 5 bases and J by 7 bases, 13 bases remained unmatched. From germline, CDR1 is SEHNR and CDR2 FQNEAQ (reference sequence). The CDR3 consists of 16 residues. The V call is TRBV7-9, the J call TRBJ1-4; 7 bases line up with TRBD1. The source is a human donor in good health. Sequenced sample: non-Treg CD4+ T cells sorted from blood. The CDR3, as DNA: TGTGCCAGCAGCGCTCGATCAGGGGGTTGGAGTGAAAAACTGTTTTTT. Protein product: CASSARSGGWSEKLFF.